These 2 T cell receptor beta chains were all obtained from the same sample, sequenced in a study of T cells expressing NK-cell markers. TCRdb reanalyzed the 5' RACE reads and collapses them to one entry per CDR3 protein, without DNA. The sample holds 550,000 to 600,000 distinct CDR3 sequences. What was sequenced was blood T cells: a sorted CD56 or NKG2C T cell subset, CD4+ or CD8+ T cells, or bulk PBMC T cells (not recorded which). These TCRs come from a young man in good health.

CDR3 loop: CASSFGQVGHTEAFF. The chain couples TRBV6-1 to TRBJ1-1; TCRdb's D call of TRBD1 is untestable without DNA. The CDR3 runs to 15 residues. The germline V gene encodes CDR1 MNHNS and CDR2 SASEGT.

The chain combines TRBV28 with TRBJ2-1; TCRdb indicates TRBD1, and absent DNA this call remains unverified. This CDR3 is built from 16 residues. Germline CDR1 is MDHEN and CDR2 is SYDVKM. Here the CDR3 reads CASSTRTGRSYNEQFF.